This T cell receptor (beta chain) stems from a study of blood T cell repertoires in COVID-19. Across the whole study: Both acute and convalescent COVID-19 samples were obtained from the United States, Italy and Spain. T cells, B-cell-depleted T cells, or PBMCs provided the cDNA or gDNA that served as material.

The protocol was immunoSEQ multiplex PCR, while the TCRdb copy is restricted to in-frame clones and leaves out a portion. The sample yields more than 200,000 clones, about 88% seen once. This clone was observed a single time. The CDR3 contains 13 residues. V was pared by 4 bases and J by 13 bases, with 13 bases of the junction left unmatched. The V gene's germline CDR1 is SGHKS and CDR2 YYEKEE (reference sequence). The sequence came from a young man with active or convalescent COVID-19. V gene TRBV5-5 combines with J gene TRBJ2-5, with 7 nucleotides matching TRBD2. What was sequenced was peripheral blood. The CDR3 coding sequence is TGTGCCAGCAGCGGGGGGGACGGACAAGGGCTGTACTTC. This sequence encodes CASSGGDGQGLYF.